The source of this TCR beta chain is a study of T cell responses to AZD1222 COVID-19 vaccine. The wider study: Second-dose groups at about 4 or about 12 weeks were pooled.

Study results and caveats: Females made up more of the donors, who were largely white British, and clonal diversity may have come out too low. Repertoire sampling happened only post peak T cell response. A reported finding is that nearly half of spike-specific TCRs target unmutated variant regions.

For this clone: Its antigen is undetermined.

This CDR3 region has 15 residues. V dropped 3 bases and J dropped 3; count of bases not matched to a gene: 6. The germline V gene encodes CDR1 SGDLS and CDR2 YYNGEE. Sequenced by immunoSEQ multiplex PCR; TCRdb stores in-frame clones only, minus some. The sample contains 95,000 to 150,000 clones, 70% to 90% of which appear only once. The receptor was isolated from an adult in good health. The V call is TRBV9, the J call TRBJ2-3, with TRBD2 matching over 8 bases. Sequenced here: peripheral blood, sampled on day 0 of AZD1222 vaccination. This CDR3 is CASSAGGFTTDTQYF. CDR3 in DNA: TGTGCCAGCAGCGCGGGGGGGTTTACGACAGATACGCAGTATTTT.